Each of the 29 T cell receptor beta chains below was sequenced from the same sample in a study of blood T cells in healthy people across ages. The authors ran a second PCR of 7 to 11 cycles using a sample-barcoded 5' primer and a J-beta primer mix. TCRdb called the 5' RACE reads again in MiXCR, with one record for every CDR3 protein. The sample has fewer than 1.5 million distinct CDR3 sequences, approximately 38% seen once. The sequenced sample consisted of blood. The source is a woman aged 18 to 35 in good health.

The CDR3 spells CASSLESFWGYTF. In nucleotides, the CDR3 is TGTGCCAGCAGCTTAGAGTCCTTTTGGGGCTACACCTTC. The chain recombines TRBV7-9 with TRBJ1-2; D gene ambiguous. The V end lost 1 base, the J end lost 8 bases, and 11 bases lay between the germline ends. The CDR3 is 13 residues long. The germline gives CDR1 SEHNR, CDR2 FQNEAQ (reference sequence).

This clonotype showed up many times. CDR3 nucleotide sequence: TGTGCCAGCAGCCGCGAGGGGGCCAAAAACATTCAGTACTTC. It yields the protein CASSREGAKNIQYF. The chain employs TRBV5-6 and TRBJ2-4; D may correspond to TRBD1 or TRBD2 (5 bases each). Trimming removed 4 bases at V and 1 base at J, with 9 bases between. This CDR3 region has 14 residues. Germline lookup yields CDR1 SGHDT and CDR2 YYEEEE.

This chain links TRBV7-3 with TRBJ1-1, with D perhaps TRBD1 (5 bases). Germline V CDR1 and CDR2: SGHTA, FQGTGA. The CDR3 is 15 residues long. V lost 9 bases and J lost 4, with 21 bases in between. The CDR3 is CASRGRPGEVTEAFF. DNA for the CDR3: TGTGCCAGTCGGGGAAGGCCGGGGGAGGTCACTGAAGCTTTCTTT.

The chain has TRBV6-5 and TRBJ2-5; TRBD1 aligns across 9 bases. The CDR3 extends over 14 amino acids. Losses at the gene ends were 4 bases for V and 6 bases for J; bases not matched to a gene: 6. Per the germline V gene, CDR1 is MNHEY and CDR2 is SVGAGI. CDR3 sequence (DNA): TGTGCCAGCAGTTTCGGCGGACAGGGGAAGACCCAGTACTTC. Its protein is CASSFGGQGKTQYF.

This clonotype was detected a few times. The rearrangement links TRBV20-1 to TRBJ1-2, with unresolved D. CDR1 and CDR2 from the germline V gene are DFQATT and SNEGSKA (reference sequence). The length of the CDR3 is 14 residues. The V gene lost 0 bases and the J gene lost 4 bases, with 12 bases spanning the gap. The CDR3 region is CSARDRANIYGYTF. In DNA form, the CDR3 reads TGCAGTGCTAGAGATCGGGCAAACATCTATGGCTACACCTTC.

The rearrangement links TRBV20-1 to TRBJ2-7, with 9 bases identical to TRBD1. TRBJ2-5 matches the DNA end more closely, so the J call is doubtful. Germline loops: CDR1 DFQATT, CDR2 SNEGSKA (reference sequence). CDR3 length: 12 residues. CDR3 sequence: CSAWTGAETQYF. CDR3 DNA sequence: TGCAGTGCTTGGACAGGGGCCGAGACCCAGTACTTC.

The V gene is TRBV6-5, the J gene TRBJ1-4; D is unclear. Germline-derived CDR1 and CDR2 are MNHEY and SVGAGI. Trimming took off 7 bases at V and 4 bases at J, with 13 bases between the two ends. The CDR3 is 14 amino acids. The CDR3 reads CASKPWRNNEKLFF. The CDR3 bases are TGTGCCAGCAAACCGTGGCGGAATAATGAAAAACTGTTTTTT.

A remark on this clonotype: This could be a read error, since a much larger clone is one nucleotide away. This chain connects TRBV11-2 to TRBJ1-4; D is uncertain. Germline V CDR1 and CDR2: SGHAT, FQNNGV. The CDR3 loop spans 12 amino acids. The CDR3 DNA reads TGTGCCAGCAGCCATCCTAATGAAAAACCGTTTTTT. Translation gives CASSHPNEKPFF.

V is TRBV5-1 and J is TRBJ2-3, with TRBD2 matching 10 bases. The CDR3 sequence is 16 residues long. Trimming took 0 bases from V and 6 from J; bases not matched to a gene: 7. Germline V lookup: CDR1 SGHRS, CDR2 YFSETQ. CDR3 loop: CASSLALAGVRDTQYF. CDR3 bases: TGCGCCAGCAGCTTGGCCCTAGCGGGAGTAAGGGATACGCAGTATTTT.

The rearrangement uses TRBV28 and TRBJ1-1, with a weak D call TRBD1 (5 bases). Trimming took off 2 bases at V and 7 bases at J, with 14 bases between the two ends. CDR1 is MDHEN, CDR2 SYDVKM, per germline. The CDR3 has 14 amino acids. In DNA, the CDR3 is TGTGCCAGCAGTTTAAGGTGGGGACTCTATGAAGCTTTCTTT. This codes for CASSLRWGLYEAFF. Together with reference TRBV28 and TRBJ1-1, the CDR3 gives the full variable domain: DVKVTQSSRYLVKRTGEKVFLECVQDMDHENMFWYRQDPGLGLRLIYFSYDVKMKEKGDIPEGYSVSREKKERFSLILESASTNQTSMYLCASSLRWGLYEAFFGQGTRLTVV.

The rearrangement joins TRBV20-1 to TRBJ2-7; 9 bases are a match to TRBD2. Trimming cost V 4 bases and J 4 bases; bases outside gene matches: 2. The CDR3 sequence is 12 residues long. CDR1 is DFQATT and CDR2 is SNEGSKA in the germline V gene (reference sequence). CDR3 sequence reads: CSAMSGGYEQYF. In nucleotides, the CDR3 is TGCAGTGCTATGAGCGGGGGGTACGAGCAGTACTTC.

This clonotype was seen more than once but under ten times. V gene TRBV5-4 combines with J gene TRBJ1-2, with D possibly being TRBD1 (6 bases). CDR3 length: 13 amino acids. V gave up 3 bases and J gave up 8 bases, with 14 bases separating them. Germline V CDR1 and CDR2: SGHNT, YYREEE (reference sequence). Written as DNA, the CDR3 is TGTGCCAGCAGCTCGACCGACAGGCGGGGCTACACCTTC. Protein: CASSSTDRRGYTF.

The chain is built from TRBV10-3 and TRBJ1-2; 10 positions match TRBD1. The CDR3 spans 15 residues. V lost 5 bases to trimming and J lost 8 bases; unmatched junction nucleotides: 11. Germline CDR1 and CDR2: ENHRY and SYGVKD. CDR3 in amino acids: CAISKDRGDTGGYTF. CDR3 nucleotides: TGTGCCATCAGTAAGGACAGGGGGGATACCGGCGGCTACACCTTC.

The chain uses TRBV20-1 and TRBJ2-1, with 8 bases fitting TRBD2. From germline, CDR1 is DFQATT and CDR2 SNEGSKA (reference sequence). The CDR3 consists of 15 residues. V was pared by 6 bases and J by 5 bases, with 12 bases of the junction left unmatched. The CDR3 here is CSAAGLVSNNNEQFF. The CDR3 DNA sequence: TGCAGTGCAGCGGGACTAGTATCTAACAACAATGAGCAGTTCTTC.

The DNA for the CDR3 is TGTGCCAGCTCGGACTTGCTTGAGGGGTATTTT. Amino acids: CASSDLLEGYF. The V gene is TRBV6-1, the J gene TRBJ2-3; TRBD2 is a possible D gene (5 bases). The CDR3 contains 11 residues. Trimming removed 8 bases from V and 14 bases from J, with 17 bases in between. Germline V CDR1 and CDR2: MNHNS, SASEGT.

This chain connects TRBV2 to TRBJ2-7, with 7 bases fitting TRBD2. CDR3 size: 15 residues. Unmatched junction bases numbered 13, after V lost 6 bases and J lost 5 bases. CDR1 and CDR2 from the germline V gene are SNHLY and FYNNEI. The CDR3 sequence: CASRSGVSVFHEQYF. CDR3 coding DNA: TGTGCCAGCAGAAGCGGGGTATCGGTTTTTCACGAGCAGTACTTC.

The CDR3 DNA sequence: TGTGCCAGCAGTGGTGGGCGGACTGGAACCCAAGAGACCCAGTTCTTC. Its translation: CASSGGRTGTQETQFF. This chain connects TRBV6-1 to TRBJ2-1, with D maybe TRBD2 (5 bases). Trimming stripped 4 bases from V and 13 bases from J, with 26 bases between. Germline V gives CDR1 MNHNS, CDR2 SASEGT. This CDR3 has 16 amino acids.

In this sample, this clonotype turned up a few times. The CDR3, as DNA: TGTGCCAGCAACCCGGGACAGGCGTCCCATGGCTACACCTTC. It is translated as CASNPGQASHGYTF. The chain couples TRBV27 to TRBJ1-2, with TRBD1 matching 8 bases. Per germline, CDR1 MNHEY and CDR2 SMNVEV (reference sequence). The CDR3 is made up of 14 amino acids. J was trimmed by 6 bases and V by 7 bases; bases with no gene match: 10.

About this clonotype: The CDR3 does not close with the conserved phenylalanine or tryptophan, likely indicating a read error. In nucleotides, the CDR3 is TGCAGTGCTAGAGATCCCTTAGCGGGAGGTAACGAGCAGTACTCC. Translation gives CSARDPLAGGNEQYS. The chain uses TRBV20-1 and TRBJ2-5, with 10 nucleotides matching TRBD2. The assigned J gene may be wrong: the sequence end matches TRBJ2-7 better. Germline lookup yields CDR1 DFQATT and CDR2 SNEGSKA (reference sequence). The length of the CDR3 is 15 residues.

The chain links TRBV5-6 to TRBJ2-1; no clear D. Germline values: CDR1 SGHDT, CDR2 YYEEEE. The CDR3 consists of 10 residues. V dropped 6 bases and J dropped 9 bases, with 7 bases sitting between them. CDR3 residues: CASIPGEQFF. CDR3 nucleotides: TGTGCCAGCATCCCGGGTGAGCAGTTCTTC. The variable domain in full, with the rest retrieved from reference TRBV5-6 and TRBJ2-1, is DAGVTQSPTHLIKTRGQQVTLRCSPKSGHDTVSWYQQALGQGPQFIFQYYEEEERQRGNFPDRFSGHQFPNYSSELNVNALLLGDSALYLCASIPGEQFFGPGTRLTVL.

The J gene is TRBJ2-1, the V gene TRBV2; maybe TRBD1 (7 bases). Germline values: CDR1 SNHLY, CDR2 FYNNEI. V was clipped by 8 bases and J by 10 bases, with 18 bases between them. CDR3 size: 13 residues. The CDR3 spells CASLDRDSYEQFF. CDR3 bases: TGTGCCAGCCTCGACAGGGACTCCTACGAGCAGTTCTTC. The whole variable domain, filled in from reference TRBV2 and TRBJ2-1, reads EPEVTQTPSHQVTQMGQEVILRCVPISNHLYFYWYRQILGQKVEFLVSFYNNEISEKSEIFDDQFSVERPDGSNFTLKIRSTKLEDSAMYFCASLDRDSYEQFFGPGTRLTVL.

At least ten counts were recorded for this clonotype. The V gene is TRBV15, the J gene TRBJ2-7; perhaps TRBD1 as D (6 bases). The germline V gene encodes CDR1 LNHNV and CDR2 YYDKDF (reference sequence). CDR3 size: 16 residues. Between the trimmed V and J ends, which lost 0 bases and 2 bases, there was a span of 14 bases. In nucleotides, the CDR3 is TGTGCCACCAGCAGAGACAGGGGTAAGCTGGCCTACGAGCAGTACTTC. It specifies CATSRDRGKLAYEQYF.

This clonotype came up a few times. The chain links TRBV7-2 to TRBJ1-3; possibly TRBD1 for D (5 bases). CDR1 and CDR2 (germline): SGHTA, FQGNSA. V was trimmed by 3 bases and J by 8 bases, leaving 11 bases between them. The CDR3 sequence is 13 residues long. CDR3 DNA: TGTGCCAGCAGCTTCGCCGGGGACCACACCATATATTTT. Amino acids: CASSFAGDHTIYF.

This clonotype was counted only a few times. This chain links TRBV2 with TRBJ2-3; D is undetermined. V gave up 4 bases and J gave up 4 bases, with 9 bases separating them. The germline V gene encodes CDR1 SNHLY and CDR2 FYNNEI. The CDR3 totals 13 residues. The CDR3 DNA follows: TGTGCCAGCAGTGTCCTGGCCGCAGATACGCAGTATTTT. This translates into CASSVLAADTQYF. The whole variable domain, remainder taken from reference TRBV2 and TRBJ2-3, is EPEVTQTPSHQVTQMGQEVILRCVPISNHLYFYWYRQILGQKVEFLVSFYNNEISEKSEIFDDQFSVERPDGSNFTLKIRSTKLEDSAMYFCASSVLAADTQYFGPGTRLTVL.

This chain connects TRBV5-1 to TRBJ2-1; D is possibly TRBD1 or TRBD2 (5 bases each). The CDR3 has 14 amino acids. Germline CDR1 SGHRS, CDR2 YFSETQ. Trimming left V 4 bases short and J 6 bases short, with 14 bases between. The CDR3, as DNA: TGCGCCAGCAGCAGAAGTGGGGGACGCAATGAGCAGTTCTTC. Encoded protein: CASSRSGGRNEQFF.

This clonotype was recorded a few times. V and J are TRBV28 and TRBJ2-2; 8 bases agree with TRBD2. The CDR3 has 16 residues. Germline V lookup: CDR1 MDHEN, CDR2 SYDVKM. J lost 1 base, V lost 6 bases, and 7 bases had no gene match. The CDR3 reads CASSPLTSGNTGELFF. The CDR3 DNA reads as TGTGCCAGCAGCCCCCTTACTAGCGGGAACACCGGGGAGCTGTTTTTT.

This clonotype has a handful of counts. This chain links TRBV12-3 or TRBV12-4 with TRBJ1-6; D ambiguous. V lost 4 bases and J lost 5, with 12 bases in between. The CDR3 extends over 15 amino acids. The CDR3 nucleotides are TGTGCCAGCAGTTGGGCCCAGGCCCATAATTCACCCCTCCACTTT. Amino acid sequence: CASSWAQAHNSPLHF.

As to this clonotype: Mismatch with germline at one junction end may stem from a read error. The chain's CDR3 is CASSLERTGEQFF. The CDR3, as DNA: TGTGCTAGCAGCTTGGAAAGGACAGGGGAGCAGTTCTTC. This chain links TRBV7-7 with TRBJ2-1; 8 positions match TRBD1. Germline V lookup: CDR1 SSHAT, CDR2 FNYEAQ (reference sequence). The CDR3 is 13 residues long.

This clonotype has just a few counts. The gene calls are TRBV6-5 and TRBJ2-5; a weak D match, TRBD1 (5 bases). From germline, CDR1 is MNHEY and CDR2 SVGAGI. This CDR3 has 14 amino acids. With 0 bases removed from V and 5 bases from J, the gap between germline ends came to 10 bases. The CDR3 region is CASSYSPPGETQYF. The CDR3 DNA is TGTGCCAGCAGTTACTCGCCCCCAGGGGAGACCCAGTACTTC.